The next 3 T cell receptor beta chains were all read from a single sample in a study of T cell repertoires in cytomegalovirus infection. What these receptors recognize is not known. TCRdb fed the reads into MiXCR, producing one record per CDR3 protein. The sample yields about 920,000 distinct CDR3 sequences, around a third seen once. Sequenced here: cultured CD8+ T cells from PBMCs, sampled from culture after CMV antigen stimulation. The receptors derive from a human donor in good health (CMV status not recorded). Some clones in this sample may be carry-over from other donors' samples.

This clonotype was picked up a small number of times. The chain recombines TRBV7-9 with TRBJ2-7; unclear D gene. The germline V gene encodes CDR1 SEHNR and CDR2 FQNEAQ (reference sequence). The V and J ends lost 1 base and 4 bases respectively, with 26 bases between them. This CDR3 contains 19 residues. In DNA form, the CDR3 reads TGTGCCAGCAGCTTAGGCTCCGGGCCATCCGAGTTTTTTTCTTACGAGCAGTACGTC. As protein: CASSLGSGPSEFFSYEQYV.

This sequence joins TRBV5-6 and TRBJ1-5; no clear D. Trimming pared 2 bases from V and 1 base from J, leaving 13 bases between. From germline, CDR1 is SGHDT and CDR2 YYEEEE. The CDR3 spans 16 residues. The CDR3 nucleotides are TGTGCCAGCAGCTTCTGGGGTCGGGGAAGCAATCAGCCCCAGCATTTT. Translated: CASSFWGRGSNQPQHF.

This clonotype was picked up one time. This chain links TRBV4-1 with TRBJ2-1, with 7 bases that match TRBD1. V lost 6 bases and J lost 2; bases outside the gene matches: 7. The CDR3 contains 15 residues. Germline loops: CDR1 MGHRA, CDR2 YSYEKL. DNA for the CDR3: TGCGCCAGCAGGCGCCGGGACAGTACCTACAATGAGCAGTTCTTC. It yields the protein CASRRRDSTYNEQFF.